This passage covers 15 T cell receptor beta chains from one sample sequenced in a study of shared clonotypes between healthy human individuals. Generated by immunoSEQ multiplex PCR, the TCRdb table keeps only in-frame clones and is missing some. The sample has around 1,900,000 clones; roughly 95% are singletons. Naive CD8 isolation took CD45RO-negative cells positively selected for CCR7 and excluded terminally differentiated effector memory CD45RA+ cells. Material for sequencing was naive CD8+ T cells from PBMCs. The source of these receptors is a young man in good health. Some clones in this sample may be carry-over from other donors' samples.

This chain joins TRBV9 and TRBJ2-1; D gene ambiguous. This CDR3 is built from 17 residues. V was clipped by 7 bases and J by 7 bases, with 27 bases between them. Looked up from germline, CDR1 is SGDLS and CDR2 is YYNGEE. The CDR3 is CASGNRREEGPTNEQFF. Written as DNA, the CDR3 is TGTGCCAGCGGAAACCGCCGAGAGGAAGGACCCACTAATGAGCAGTTCTTC. Together with reference TRBV9 and TRBJ2-1, the CDR3 gives the full variable domain: DSGVTQTPKHLITATGQRVTLRCSPRSGDLSVYWYQQSLDQGLQFLIQYYNGEERAKGNILERFSAQQFPDLHSELNLSSLELGDSALYFCASGNRREEGPTNEQFFGPGTRLTVL.

The rearrangement links TRBV25-1 to TRBJ1-1; D ambiguous. This CDR3 spans 16 amino acids. Trimming removed 1 base from V and 1 base from J, with 13 bases in between. Germline CDR1 is MGHDK and CDR2 is SYGVNS. The CDR3 region is CASSESPPGGNTEAFF. Written as DNA, the CDR3 is TGTGCCAGCAGTGAATCCCCCCCGGGCGGGAACACTGAAGCTTTCTTT.

The genes are TRBV2 and TRBJ2-1, with 12 bases that match TRBD2. Germline V gene lookup returns CDR1 SNHLY and CDR2 FYNNEI. The CDR3 covers 13 residues. J gave up 7 bases and V 10 bases, and 5 bases lay outside the gene matches. CDR3 bases: TGTGCCATGACCGGGACTAGCGGGAATGAGCAGTTCTTC. It codes for CAMTGTSGNEQFF.

The chain carries TRBV11-2 and TRBJ2-6; D may be TRBD2 (5 bases). The length of the CDR3 is 17 residues. The V gene lost 1 base and the J gene lost 4 bases, with 14 bases spanning the gap. Germline CDR1 reads SGHAT; CDR2 reads FQNNGV. CDR3 in DNA: TGTGCCAGCAGCTTAGGGTGGGGAGCCCCCGGGGCCAACGTCCTGACTTTC. Its translation is CASSLGWGAPGANVLTF.

Worth noting for this clone: Additional DNA sequences in this sample encode the identical CDR3. This chain's CDR3 is CASSLSAGGSSYEQYF. In DNA form, the CDR3 reads TGTGCCAGCAGTTTATCCGCGGGAGGGAGCTCCTACGAGCAGTACTTC. The gene calls are TRBV27 and TRBJ2-7, with 9 bases that match TRBD2. Germline CDR1 MNHEY, CDR2 SMNVEV (reference sequence). V was clipped by 0 bases and J by 0 bases; unmatched bases: 3. CDR3 size: 16 residues.

The chain is built from TRBV5-8 and TRBJ1-1; the D gene is possibly TRBD1 (6 bases). This CDR3 is built from 16 residues. Germline V CDR1 and CDR2: SGHTS, YDEGEE. The germline V and J ends were trimmed by 1 base and 3 bases, with 16 bases remaining between them. CDR3 sequence: CASSLWPGESYTEAFF. Written as DNA, the CDR3 is TGTGCCAGCAGCTTGTGGCCAGGGGAGTCTTACACTGAAGCTTTCTTT.

The V gene is TRBV27, the J gene TRBJ2-3, with D tentatively TRBD1 or TRBD2 (6 bases each). V gave up 2 bases and J gave up 0 bases, with 15 bases separating them. Germline V gene data show CDR1 as MNHEY and CDR2 as SMNVEV (reference sequence). The CDR3 is made up of 17 amino acids. CDR3 sequence reads: CASSLGPGAGSTDTQYF. CDR3 DNA sequence: TGTGCCAGCAGTTTAGGACCGGGGGCGGGTAGCACAGATACGCAGTATTTT.

The rearrangement joins TRBV5-4 to TRBJ2-1; the match to TRBD1 covers 7 bases. CDR3 length: 16 residues. Trimming cost V 4 bases and J 2 bases; bases outside gene matches: 9. Germline CDR1 SGHNT, CDR2 YYREEE (reference sequence). DNA of the CDR3: TGTGCCAGCAGCAGGACAGGCGGTGCCCCCTACAATGAGCAGTTCTTC. Protein: CASSRTGGAPYNEQFF.

The chain combines TRBV2 with TRBJ2-7; weak D call: TRBD2 (5 bases). Trimming took off 2 bases at V and 0 bases at J, with 8 bases between the two ends. The CDR3 consists of 14 residues. Germline values: CDR1 SNHLY, CDR2 FYNNEI. CDR3 sequence reads: CASSETGNSYEQYF. CDR3 coding DNA: TGTGCCAGCAGTGAAACCGGGAACTCCTACGAGCAGTACTTC.

The chain uses TRBV27 and TRBJ2-3; 9 nucleotides line up with TRBD1. CDR1 is MNHEY, CDR2 SMNVEV, per germline (reference sequence). Trimming removed 4 bases from V and 4 bases from J; junction bases left unmatched: 6. The CDR3 is 15 residues long. CDR3 nucleotides: TGTGCCAGCAGTTCACAGGGGGCGCTTCCAGATACGCAGTATTTT. Translation gives CASSSQGALPDTQYF.

J is TRBJ1-1 and V is TRBV5-1, with 8 bases lining up with TRBD1. The germline V gene has CDR1 SGHRS and CDR2 YFSETQ. The CDR3 consists of 15 residues. With V trimmed by 1 base and J by 2 bases, 4 bases remained unmatched. DNA for the CDR3: TGCGCCAGCAGCTTGCACAGGGGGGCTAACACTGAAGCTTTCTTT. The encoded protein is CASSLHRGANTEAFF.

This rearrangement joins TRBV19 to TRBJ2-1, with TRBD2 identical over 10 bases. The CDR3 totals 16 residues. CDR1 LNHDA and CDR2 SQIVND come from the germline V gene (reference sequence). The V and J ends lost 5 bases and 8 bases, in that order; junction bases with no gene match: 12. CDR3 nucleotides: TGTGCCAGTAGTTTTAGGACTAGCGGAAATGGCGATGAGCAGTTCTTC. This translates into CASSFRTSGNGDEQFF.

The chain couples TRBV14 to TRBJ2-6; 9 bases are a match to TRBD1. Losses at the gene ends were 0 bases for V and 4 bases for J; bases not matched to a gene: 16. Germline V gives CDR1 SGHDN, CDR2 FVKESK. The CDR3 has 21 amino acids. The CDR3: CASSQDAFRTGVLSGANVLTF. The CDR3 bases are TGTGCCAGCAGCCAAGACGCTTTTCGGACAGGGGTCCTTAGCGGGGCCAACGTCCTGACTTTC.

V and J are TRBV19 and TRBJ1-1; 10 nucleotides match TRBD1. V dropped 3 bases and J dropped 1; count of bases not matched to a gene: 2. CDR1 is LNHDA and CDR2 is SQIVND in the germline V gene (reference sequence). CDR3 length: 15 amino acids. The CDR3: CASSIGDRGNTEAFF. As DNA, the CDR3 is TGTGCCAGTAGTATTGGGGACAGGGGGAACACTGAAGCTTTCTTT. The full variable domain, in which reference TRBV19 and TRBJ1-1 provide the parts outside the CDR3, is DGGITQSPKYLFRKEGQNVTLSCEQNLNHDAMYWYRQDPGQGLRLIYYSQIVNDFQKGDIAEGYSVSREKKESFPLTVTSAQKNPTAFYLCASSIGDRGNTEAFFGQGTRLTVV.

In this sample, this clone turned up once. This chain uses TRBV25-1 with TRBJ2-5; D gene unclear. With the DNA end fitting TRBJ2-7 better, the J assignment may be wrong. Germline CDR1 MGHDK, CDR2 SYGVNS. The CDR3 is 14 amino acids. CDR3 nucleotides: TGTGCCAGCAGTGAACTCAGGCTGGGCTACGAGCAGTACTTC. It codes for CASSELRLGYEQYF.